The next 17 T cell receptor beta chains were all read from a single sample in a study of cytomegalovirus exposure and HLA in healthy donors. Primers included in the PCR were 60 Vbeta and 13 Jbeta primers. Sequencing used immunoSEQ multiplex PCR; TCRdb keeps in-frame clones, though not all of them. In the table there are about 180,000 clones, around 80% of which are singletons. The sequenced sample was PBMCs. The source of these receptors is a girl aged 2 to 9 in good health and CMV-seropositive.

This rearrangement joins TRBV14 to TRBJ1-6; D is possibly TRBD1 (6 bases). The germline V and J ends were trimmed by 2 bases and 8 bases, with 16 bases remaining between them. The CDR3 runs 16 residues. The germline V gene has CDR1 SGHDN and CDR2 FVKESK. CDR3 protein: CASSQFSPGADSPLHF. The CDR3 coding sequence is TGTGCCAGCAGCCAATTTAGCCCAGGGGCAGATTCACCCCTCCACTTT.

This clone was counted a single time. The chain is built from TRBV7-8 and TRBJ1-1; D not resolved. The CDR3 sequence is 15 residues long. Germline CDR1 is SGHVS and CDR2 is FQNEAQ. V lost 0 bases to trimming and J lost 1 base, with 9 bases between them. This CDR3 reads CASSLASRRNTEAFF. CDR3 sequence (DNA): TGTGCCAGCAGCTTAGCATCTAGAAGGAACACTGAAGCTTTCTTT. Filled out from reference TRBV7-8 and TRBJ1-1, the complete variable domain reads GAGVSQSPRYKVAKRGQDVALRCDPISGHVSLFWYQQALGQGPEFLTYFQNEAQLDKSGLPSDRFFAERPEGSVSTLKIQRTQQEDSAVYLCASSLASRRNTEAFFGQGTRLTVV.

The J gene is TRBJ1-3, the V gene TRBV30, with D maybe TRBD1 (6 bases). This CDR3 spans 16 amino acids. Germline V gene data show CDR1 as GTSNPN and CDR2 as SVGIG (reference sequence). V was shortened by 0 bases and J by 0 bases, with 12 bases between the two germline ends. The CDR3 sequence is CAWSVRTGSSGNTIYF. The CDR3 nucleotides read TGTGCCTGGAGTGTACGAACAGGGAGCTCTGGAAACACCATATATTTT.

The gene calls are TRBV9 and TRBJ2-3, with TRBD2 as a possible D gene (6 bases). Per the germline V gene, CDR1 is SGDLS and CDR2 is YYNGEE. Deletions cut 6 bases from V and 2 bases from J, with 13 bases between. This CDR3 has 14 amino acids. The CDR3: CASKRTTNTDTQYF. As DNA, the CDR3 is TGTGCCAGCAAAAGGACTACAAACACAGATACGCAGTATTTT.

CDR3 in DNA: TGTGCCAGCAGCTTGGTGGGTAGCGGGGGGGCCCACGAGCAGTACTTC. Encoded protein: CASSLVGSGGAHEQYF. V is TRBV5-4 and J is TRBJ2-7, with 11 bases lining up with TRBD2. The length of the CDR3 is 16 residues. CDR1 and CDR2 (germline): SGHNT, YYREEE (reference sequence). V lost 0 bases, J lost 5 bases, and 7 bases stayed unmatched. Full variable domain (remainder filled in from reference TRBV5-4 and TRBJ2-7): ETGVTQSPTHLIKTRGQQVTLRCSSQSGHNTVSWYQQALGQGPQFIFQYYREEENGRGNFPPRFSGLQFPNYSSELNVNALELDDSALYLCASSLVGSGGAHEQYFGPGTRLTVT.

V and J are TRBV25-1 and TRBJ2-3; tentatively, D is TRBD1 (6 bases). Per germline, CDR1 MGHDK and CDR2 SYGVNS. The CDR3 extends over 16 amino acids. V was trimmed by 3 bases and J by 3 bases, leaving 16 bases between them. In DNA form, the CDR3 reads TGTGCCAGCAGTGAGTGGCAGGGGCTAGGGACAGATACGCAGTATTTT. It specifies CASSEWQGLGTDTQYF.

This chain connects TRBV5-1 to TRBJ2-3, with D possibly TRBD1 on 6 matching bases. From germline, CDR1 is SGHRS and CDR2 YFSETQ. The CDR3 contains 15 residues. Trimming took 1 base from V and 2 from J, leaving 11 bases between them. The CDR3 spells CASSLPQGLTDTQYF. The DNA of the CDR3 is TGCGCCAGCAGCTTGCCGCAGGGGCTCACAGATACGCAGTATTTT.

V gene TRBV2 combines with J gene TRBJ2-2; 9 bases map to TRBD1. Unmatched junction bases numbered 6, after V lost 9 bases and J lost 4 bases. Germline lookup yields CDR1 SNHLY and CDR2 FYNNEI. This CDR3 is 14 amino acids long. The DNA for the CDR3 is TGTGCCAGTACACAGGGGGCTAGCACCGGGGAGCTGTTTTTT. It yields the protein CASTQGASTGELFF.

The DNA for the CDR3 is TGTGCCAGTAGCCGCAGGGGTGTCCCCTACAATGAGCAGTTCTTC. Its protein product is CASSRRGVPYNEQFF. The chain couples TRBV11-3 to TRBJ2-1; a possible D gene is TRBD1 (6 bases). Germline lookup yields CDR1 SGHNT and CDR2 YENEEA. The CDR3 length is 15 residues. V was pared by 9 bases and J by 2 bases, with 17 bases between.

This sequence joins TRBV6-6 and TRBJ2-1; TRBD1 matches at 7 bases. The length of the CDR3 is 14 residues. Germline V CDR1 and CDR2: MNHNY, SVGAGI (reference sequence). V shed 2 bases and J 9 bases; nucleotides not matched to a gene: 7. This chain's CDR3 is CASSYETGWGEQFF. As DNA, the CDR3 is TGTGCCAGCAGTTACGAGACAGGGTGGGGTGAGCAGTTCTTC.

The chain has TRBV7-3 and TRBJ2-1, with 9 bases identical to TRBD2. V trimming: 1 base; J trimming: 5 bases; junction bases outside the gene matches: 3. Germline V lookup: CDR1 SGHTA, CDR2 FQGTGA. The CDR3 consists of 15 residues. CDR3 residues: CASSLRLAVNNEQFF. CDR3 coding DNA: TGTGCCAGCAGCTTAAGACTAGCGGTTAACAATGAGCAGTTCTTC.

This chain connects TRBV5-1 to TRBJ2-7; TRBD1 matches at 7 bases. This CDR3 region has 14 residues. Per the germline V gene, CDR1 is SGHRS and CDR2 is YFSETQ. With 2 bases clipped from V and 6 bases from J, the junction kept 8 bases outside the gene matches. The chain's CDR3 is CASSFAGTVGEQYF. The CDR3 DNA sequence: TGCGCCAGCAGCTTTGCCGGGACAGTCGGCGAGCAGTACTTC.

The rearrangement joins TRBV30 to TRBJ1-2; no reliable D call. V lost 1 base and J 4 bases, leaving 4 bases between the germline ends. The CDR3 length is 11 residues. Germline V CDR1 and CDR2: GTSNPN, SVGIG (reference sequence). The CDR3 bases are TGTGCCTGGAGTGACACCTATGGCTACACCTTC. Protein product: CAWSDTYGYTF.

The chain uses TRBV20-1 and TRBJ1-2; 7 bases align to TRBD1. The CDR3 contains 11 residues. Germline V CDR1 and CDR2: DFQATT, SNEGSKA (reference sequence). The junction had 6 bases not matched to a gene; V was cut back by 6 bases and J by 8 bases. The CDR3 loop is CSASNRGGYTF. In nucleotides, the CDR3 is TGCAGTGCGAGCAACAGGGGCGGCTACACCTTC.

The rearrangement uses TRBV18 and TRBJ1-2, with D uncertain. The CDR3 has 14 residues. Germline V gene data show CDR1 as KGHSH and CDR2 as LQKENI. V lost 3 bases to trimming and J lost 7 bases, with 15 bases between them. CDR3 nucleotides: TGTGCCAGCTCACCCCTATCGCGCGAGGGTGGCTACACCTTC. Amino acid sequence: CASSPLSREGGYTF. The whole variable domain, filled in from reference TRBV18 and TRBJ1-2, reads NAGVMQNPRHLVRRRGQEARLRCSPMKGHSHVYWYRQLPEEGLKFMVYLQKENIIDESGMPKERFSAEFPKEGPSILRIQQVVRGDSAAYFCASSPLSREGGYTFGSGTRLTVV.

In DNA form, the CDR3 reads TGTGCCAGCAGCTTGGTGGTCGGGACAGGGACCCACGAGCAGTACTTC. This encodes CASSLVVGTGTHEQYF. J is TRBJ2-7 and V is TRBV7-9; 9 nucleotides match TRBD1. The CDR3 is 16 amino acids. Trimming took 3 bases from V and 5 from J; bases not matched to a gene: 11. Per the germline V gene, CDR1 is SEHNR and CDR2 is FQNEAQ (reference sequence).

This clone has only a few counts. The chain couples TRBV5-1 to TRBJ1-1; TRBD1 matches at 9 bases. This CDR3 has 14 amino acids. CDR1 and CDR2 (germline): SGHRS, YFSETQ. The V and J ends lost 5 bases and 7 bases, in that order; junction bases with no gene match: 9. As DNA, the CDR3 is TGCGCCAGCAGACCGGGACAGGGTGATCATGAAGCTTTCTTT. Amino acid sequence: CASRPGQGDHEAFF. Supplemented by reference TRBV5-1 and TRBJ1-1, the full variable domain reads KAGVTQTPRYLIKTRGQQVTLSCSPISGHRSVSWYQQTPGQGLQFLFEYFSETQRNKGNFPGRFSGRQFSNSRSEMNVSTLELGDSALYLCASRPGQGDHEAFFGQGTRLTVV.